The present T cell receptor (beta chain) was sequenced within a study of CD8+ T cells in alopecia areata. Study-wide findings and caveats: Sequencing of scalp samples also captures resident alphabeta T cells of normal skin.

Isolated RNA was reverse transcribed into cDNA used as the sequencing template. The table came from immunoSEQ multiplex PCR; TCRdb's copy has only in-frame clones and leaves some out. This table has roughly 120,000 clones, about 60% appearing once. The CDR3 covers 14 residues. The V gene's germline CDR1 is LNHNV and CDR2 YYDKDF (reference sequence). Trimming at V came to 0 bases and at J to 13 bases, leaving 9 bases not matched to a gene. This clone showed up just once. Its antigen is unknown. This chain uses TRBV15 with TRBJ2-4, with 7 positions matching TRBD2. The receptor was isolated from a human donor in good health. Source material: CD4+ T cells sorted from blood. The CDR3 loop is CATSRDNDGGKQYF. The CDR3 DNA reads as TGTGCCACCAGCAGAGATAACGACGGGGGGAAACAGTACTTC.